This T cell receptor beta chain was recorded in a study of cytomegalovirus exposure and HLA in healthy donors. Study-level findings and limits: In an earlier analysis, most TCR beta V segments were productive about 87% or about 30% of the time.

As to this clone: Its antigen is undetermined.

The V end was cut by 5 bases, the J end by 2 bases, with 9 bases between. The CDR3 length is 13 residues. Germline V gene data show CDR1 as SEHNR and CDR2 as FQNEAQ (reference sequence). Vbeta (60) and Jbeta (13) primers were used in the PCR. Clones were sequenced by immunoSEQ multiplex PCR, and TCRdb holds only the in-frame ones, with some missing. Altogether about 90,000 clones are present, over 65% being singletons, with the ten largest covering under 4%. V is TRBV7-9 and J is TRBJ1-2; D is possibly TRBD1 (6 bases). Specimen: PBMCs. The receptor was isolated from a young man in good health and CMV-seronegative. The CDR3 coding sequence is TGTGCCAGCAGCCGGGACACCAACTATGGCTACACCTTC. Protein sequence: CASSRDTNYGYTF.